This T cell receptor beta chain was identified in a study of OX40 agonist ivuxolimab in advanced cancers. Study at large: Patients received intravenous ivuxolimab every 2 weeks at 0.01 to 10 mg/kg.

Study findings and constraints: Relative to CD4+, CD8+ T cells held more expanded clones on average. By week 6 at 0.1 to 3.0 mg/kg, blood CD4+ and CD8+ T cells had expanded clonally.

This clone has just one count. Its cognate antigen is unknown. Exclusion of a patient followed from autoimmune disease history or systemic immunosuppression. Clones were sequenced by immunoSEQ multiplex PCR, and TCRdb holds only the in-frame ones, with some missing. The sample shows about 75,000 clones, about 85% of them seen only once. The TCR sequence derives from an adult with an advanced solid tumor such as melanoma, head and neck, liver or kidney cancer. The source was CD4+ or CD8+ T cells sorted from blood, collected in a trial of the OX40 agonist ivuxolimab.

CDR3 sequence (DNA): TGTGCCAGCAGCTTAAGGGGTCGCGGTGCGGGGGGATCCACAGATACGCAGTATTTT. Protein: CASSLRGRGAGGSTDTQYF. The chain links TRBV7-2 to TRBJ2-3, with 8 nucleotides matching TRBD2. V trimming: 2 bases; J trimming: 2 bases; junction bases outside the gene matches: 15. CDR3 length equals 19 residues. CDR1 SGHTA and CDR2 FQGNSA come from the germline V gene. The full variable domain, with the rest looked up from reference TRBV7-2 and TRBJ2-3, is GAGVSQSPSNKVTEKGKDVELRCDPISGHTALYWYRQSLGQGLEFLIYFQGNSAPDKSGLPSDRFSAERTGGSVSTLTIQRTQQEDSAVYLCASSLRGRGAGGSTDTQYFGPGTRLTVL.